Sequencing of this T cell receptor beta chain was carried out in a study of T cell repertoires in cytomegalovirus infection (dated by TCRdb to the late 2010s). Concerning the study at large: Alongside well-studied HLA-B-restricted epitopes, the peptide stimulations were aimed at recently identified HLA-C-restricted CMV epitopes, whose presentation resists viral immunomodulation. The HLA type of each donor mattered for the analysis, because public TCR beta signatures pointed to carriage of CMV infection along with the matching HLA type.

The sequencer was an Illumina HiSeq 1500. TCRdb ran its own pipeline on the public reads, namely fastp trimming at Q25 and MiXCR clone calling, and kept in-frame beta chains. Merged by CDR3 protein, the rows form single entries marked with the most common genes and DNA. Here the sample has about 770,000 distinct CDR3 sequences; almost 30% occur a single time. The top ten hold roughly 13% of the sample. The V end loses 0 bases and the J end loses 9 bases, and a stretch of 6 bases separates them. The CDR3 sequence holds 11 residues, the cysteine and phenylalanine included. Just CDR3 DNA is preserved here, 33 bases in frame from base 1. For CDR1 and CDR2, the germline V gene (reference sequence) lists DFQATT and SNEGSKA. As to this clonotype: Its antigen is unknown. There are no base qualities to consult, and no much larger clone falls within one base.

The treatment or condition label here, explained by the study, means: in vitro stimulation with specific CMV peptide epitopes to enrich CMV-specific T cells. On the study overall, not on this receptor specifically: In both this cohort and an independent cohort of more than 350 donors, the cumulative frequency of public TCR beta family members distinguished carriers of CMV infection plus the relevant HLA type. The ex vivo response was dominated by HLA-C-restricted CMV-specific TCR beta clonotypes, which also provided the single most frequent clonotype in two of eight donors.

This chain is built from TRBV20-1 and TRBJ2-1; no D segment can be confidently identified. This receptor was identified in a human donor in good health (CMV status not recorded). Some clones in this sample may be carry-over from other donors' samples. The sequences come from cultured CD8+ T cells from PBMCs, collected from culture after CMV antigen stimulation. The CDR3 loop reads CSAREGSEQFF. The DNA is as follows: TGCAGTGCTAGAGAGGGGTCTGAGCAGTTCTTC.